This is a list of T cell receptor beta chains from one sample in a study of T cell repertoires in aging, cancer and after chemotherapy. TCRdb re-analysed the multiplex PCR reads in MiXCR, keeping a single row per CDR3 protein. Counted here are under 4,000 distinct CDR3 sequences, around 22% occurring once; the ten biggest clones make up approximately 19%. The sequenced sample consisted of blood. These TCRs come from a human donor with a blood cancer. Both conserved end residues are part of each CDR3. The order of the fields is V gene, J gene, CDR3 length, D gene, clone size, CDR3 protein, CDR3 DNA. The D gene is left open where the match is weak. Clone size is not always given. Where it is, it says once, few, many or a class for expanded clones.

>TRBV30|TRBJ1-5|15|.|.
CAWSASWGVGQPQHF
TGTGCCTGGAGTGCCTCGTGGGGGGTTGGTCAGCCCCAGCATTTT
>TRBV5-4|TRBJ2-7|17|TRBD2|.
CASSKGTSERGGYEQYF
TGTGCCAGCAGCAAGGGGACTAGCGAGAGAGGGGGCTACGAGCAGTACTTC
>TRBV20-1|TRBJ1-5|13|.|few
CSARQGINQPQHF
TGCAGTGCTAGACAAGGGATCAATCAGCCCCAGCATTTT
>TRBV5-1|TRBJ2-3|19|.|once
CASSSTRGGTTRGADTQYF
TGCGCCAGCAGCTCGACACGAGGGGGGACAACCAGAGGCGCAGATACGCAGTATTTT
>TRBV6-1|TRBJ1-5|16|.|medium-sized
CASSEYRRGLDQPQHF
TGTGCCAGCAGTGAATATCGGCGGGGGTTAGATCAGCCCCAGCATTTT
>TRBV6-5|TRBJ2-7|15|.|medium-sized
CASSWANGGALEQYF
TGTGCCAGCAGTTGGGCGAACGGAGGGGCCCTGGAGCAGTACTTC
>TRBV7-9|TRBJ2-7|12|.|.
CASSPLGYEQYF
TGTGCCAGCAGCCCCCTTGGATACGAGCAGTACTTC
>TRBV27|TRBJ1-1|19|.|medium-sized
CASSRYPPGQPFMNTEAFF
TGTGCCAGCAGTAGATATCCACCGGGACAACCGTTCATGAACACTGAAGCTTTCTTT
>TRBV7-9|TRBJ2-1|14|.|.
CASFPAGSYNEQFF
TGTGCCAGCTTCCCCGCGGGATCCTACAATGAGCAGTTCTTC
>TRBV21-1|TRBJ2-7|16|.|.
CASSRKGRRGLYEQYF
TGTGCCAGCAGCCGAAAAGGGAGGAGGGGGCTATACGAGCAGTACTTC
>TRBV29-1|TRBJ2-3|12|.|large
CSVRAQTDTQYF
TGCAGCGTTCGGGCCCAAACAGATACGCAGTATTTT
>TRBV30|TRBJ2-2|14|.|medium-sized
CAWSDGQSTGELFF
TGTGCCTGGAGTGACGGACAGTCCACCGGGGAGCTGTTTTTT
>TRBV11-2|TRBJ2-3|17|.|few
CASSPRVTAYSTDTQYF
TGTGCCAGCAGCCCCAGGGTGACAGCCTACAGCACAGATACGCAGTATTTT
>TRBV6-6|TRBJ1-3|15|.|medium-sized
CASSLSVASGNTIYF
TGTGCCAGCAGTCTATCCGTGGCCTCTGGAAACACCATATATTTT
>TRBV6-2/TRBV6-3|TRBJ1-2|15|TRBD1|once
CASSYRRDRNYGYTF
TGTGCCAGCAGTTACCGCCGGGACAGAAACTATGGCTACACCTTC
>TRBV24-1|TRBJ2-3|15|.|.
CATSDPAFGTDTQYF
TGTGCCACCAGTGATCCCGCATTCGGCACAGATACGCAGTATTTT